In this sample, the clone carrying this T cell receptor (beta chain) turned up once. Its antigen is undetermined. Both 60 Vbeta primers and 13 Jbeta primers went into the PCR. Sequenced by immunoSEQ multiplex PCR; TCRdb stores in-frame clones only, minus some. The table shows 50,000 to 60,000 clones, with more than 75% occurring only once. The data are from a study of cytomegalovirus exposure and HLA in healthy donors. The CDR3 sequence is 18 residues long. Germline V gives CDR1 MNHEY, CDR2 SMNVEV (reference sequence). Germline trimming cut 3 bases from V and 0 bases from J; bases unmatched to any gene: 10. Study-wide points: TCR beta sequences reportedly predicted most subjects' HLA-A and HLA-B alleles accurately. The classifier, whose performance was assessed in both the original and validation cohorts, reportedly diagnosed cytomegalovirus status with high specificity and sensitivity. It was assumed in the presence/absence analyses that sequencing depth was roughly uniform across donors.

The rearrangement joins TRBV27 to TRBJ2-2; 7 bases are shared with TRBD2. This receptor was identified in a female donor in good health and CMV-seronegative. Sequencing input: PBMCs. CDR3 nucleotide sequence: TGTGCCAGCAGTTTTCGGGTGGGGGGGTTCGCGAACACCGGGGAGCTGTTTTTT. Translated: CASSFRVGGFANTGELFF.